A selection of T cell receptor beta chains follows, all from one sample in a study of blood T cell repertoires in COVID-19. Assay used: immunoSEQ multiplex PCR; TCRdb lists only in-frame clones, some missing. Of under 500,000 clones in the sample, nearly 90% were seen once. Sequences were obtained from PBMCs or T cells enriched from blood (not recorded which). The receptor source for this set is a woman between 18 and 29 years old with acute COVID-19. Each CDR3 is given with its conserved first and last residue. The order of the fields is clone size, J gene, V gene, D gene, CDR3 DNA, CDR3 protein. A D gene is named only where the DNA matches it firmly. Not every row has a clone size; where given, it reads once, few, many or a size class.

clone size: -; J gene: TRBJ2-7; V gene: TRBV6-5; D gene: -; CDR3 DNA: TGTGCCAGCAGTTACACGACATCGACAGGATTCTACGAGCAGTACTTC; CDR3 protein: CASSYTTSTGFYEQYF
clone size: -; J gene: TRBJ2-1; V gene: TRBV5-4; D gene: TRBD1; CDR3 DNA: TGTGCCAGCAGCCCGACAGGGTTTGGCAATGAGCAGTTCTTC; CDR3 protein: CASSPTGFGNEQFF
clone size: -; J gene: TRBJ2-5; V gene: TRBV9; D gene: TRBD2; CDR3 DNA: TGTGCCAGCAGCCCGGGGACTAGCGGGAGCGGGGGGACCCAGTACTTC; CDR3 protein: CASSPGTSGSGGTQYF
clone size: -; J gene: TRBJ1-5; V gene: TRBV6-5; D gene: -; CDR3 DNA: TGTGCCAGCAGTTATAGCACTTATAGCAATCAGCCCCAGCATTTT; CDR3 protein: CASSYSTYSNQPQHF
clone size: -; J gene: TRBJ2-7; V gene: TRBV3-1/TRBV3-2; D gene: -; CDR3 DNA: TGTGCCAGCAGCGTAGCGCTCTACGAGCAGTACTTC; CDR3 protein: CASSVALYEQYF
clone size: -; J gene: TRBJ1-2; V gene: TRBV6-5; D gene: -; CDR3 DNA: TGTGCCAGCAGTTACTCGGAGGGGGGGTATGGCTACACCTTC; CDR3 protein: CASSYSEGGYGYTF
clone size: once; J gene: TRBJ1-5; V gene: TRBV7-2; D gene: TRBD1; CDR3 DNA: TGTGCCAGCAGCTTATACAGGGGCTATAATCAGCCCCAGCATTTT; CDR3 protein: CASSLYRGYNQPQHF
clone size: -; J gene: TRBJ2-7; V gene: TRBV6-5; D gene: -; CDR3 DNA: TGTGCCAGTAAAGACAGACAGCTCTACGAGCAGTACTTC; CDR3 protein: CASKDRQLYEQYF
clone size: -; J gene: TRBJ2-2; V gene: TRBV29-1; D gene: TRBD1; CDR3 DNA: TGCAGCGGCCGGGACAGGGGAGACACCGGGGAGCTGTTTTTT; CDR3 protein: CSGRDRGDTGELFF
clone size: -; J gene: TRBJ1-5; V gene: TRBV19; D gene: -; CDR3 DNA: TGTGCCAGTAGTCCCCCGAGGGTCGATGGTCCCCAGCATTTT; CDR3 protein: CASSPPRVDGPQHF
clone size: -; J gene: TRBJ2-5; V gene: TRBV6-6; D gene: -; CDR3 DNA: TGTGCCAGCAGGACAGGTGAAGAGACCCAGTACTTC; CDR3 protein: CASRTGEETQYF
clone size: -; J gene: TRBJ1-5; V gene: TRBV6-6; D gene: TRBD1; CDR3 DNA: TGTGCCAGCAGTCACAGGGGTAATCAGCCCCAGCATTTT; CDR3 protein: CASSHRGNQPQHF
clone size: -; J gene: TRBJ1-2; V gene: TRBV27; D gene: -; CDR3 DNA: TGTGCCAGCAGTCCAGCTTGGGGGACATATGGCTACACCTTC; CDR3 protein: CASSPAWGTYGYTF
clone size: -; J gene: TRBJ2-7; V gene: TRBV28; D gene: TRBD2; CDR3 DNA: TGTGCCAGCAGCTTAGCGGGACTCTCCTACGAGCAGTACTTC; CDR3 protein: CASSLAGLSYEQYF
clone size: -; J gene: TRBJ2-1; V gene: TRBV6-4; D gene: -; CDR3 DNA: TGTGCCAGCAGTTCAGGGTACAATTCCTACAATGAGCAGTTCTTC; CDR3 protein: CASSSGYNSYNEQFF
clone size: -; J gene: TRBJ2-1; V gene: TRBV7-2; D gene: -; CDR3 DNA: TGTGCCAGCACCCGCAACAGGGGGGGAAACAATGAGCAGTTCTTC; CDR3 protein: CASTRNRGGNNEQFF
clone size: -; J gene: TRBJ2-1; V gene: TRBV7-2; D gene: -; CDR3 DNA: TGTGCCAGCAGCTCAGGACTAAACAATGAGCAGTTCTTC; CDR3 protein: CASSSGLNNEQFF
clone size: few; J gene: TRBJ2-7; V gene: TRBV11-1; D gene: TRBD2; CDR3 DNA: TGTGCCAGCAGCTCCCGACTAGCGGGGCTTTACGAGCAGTACTTC; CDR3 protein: CASSSRLAGLYEQYF
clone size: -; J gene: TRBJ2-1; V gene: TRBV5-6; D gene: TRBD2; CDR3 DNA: TGTGCCAGCAGCCCGAAGACTAGCAAGGTTATCCGTGAGCAGTTCTTC; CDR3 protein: CASSPKTSKVIREQFF
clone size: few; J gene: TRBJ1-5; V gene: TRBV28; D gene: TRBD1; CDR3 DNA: TGTGCCAGCAGTGTCAACAGGGGTCCCAATAGCAATCAGCCCCAGCATTTT; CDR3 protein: CASSVNRGPNSNQPQHF
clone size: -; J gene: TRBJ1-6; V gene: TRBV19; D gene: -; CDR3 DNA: TGTGCCAGTAGTATCGACAGGTTTTCACCCCTCCACTTT; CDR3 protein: CASSIDRFSPLHF
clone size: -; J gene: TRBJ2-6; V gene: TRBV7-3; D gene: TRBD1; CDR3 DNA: TGTGCCAGCAGCCGATCCGCGGGACAGGCGGACTCTGGGGCCAACGTCCTGACTTTC; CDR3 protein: CASSRSAGQADSGANVLTF
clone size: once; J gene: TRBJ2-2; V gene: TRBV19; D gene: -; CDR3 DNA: TGTGCCAGTAGTTCTTCGAATGGACGGACTTTGAACACCGGGGAGCTGTTTTTT; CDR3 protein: CASSSSNGRTLNTGELFF
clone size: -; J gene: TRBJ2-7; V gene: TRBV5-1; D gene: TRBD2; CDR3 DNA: TGCGCCAGCAGCTTGGCCGCAGCGGGGGGCCCCTACGAGCAGTACTTC; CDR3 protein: CASSLAAAGGPYEQYF
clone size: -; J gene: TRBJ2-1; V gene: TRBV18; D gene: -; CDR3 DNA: TGTGCCAGCTCACTAGGGCGGGATAGAGGGAATGAGCAGTTCTTC; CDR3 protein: CASSLGRDRGNEQFF
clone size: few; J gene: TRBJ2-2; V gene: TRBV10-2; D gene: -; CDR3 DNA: TGCGCCAGCAGGGCTACCGGGGAGCTGTTTTTT; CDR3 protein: CASRATGELFF
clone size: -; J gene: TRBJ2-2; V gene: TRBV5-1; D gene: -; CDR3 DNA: TGCGCCAGCAGCTTAGAGGACACCGGGGAGCTGTTTTTT; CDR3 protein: CASSLEDTGELFF
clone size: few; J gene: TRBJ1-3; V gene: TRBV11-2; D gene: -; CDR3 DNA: TGTGCCAGCAGCTTAGAAAGGGGAGGCGGAAACACCATATATTTT; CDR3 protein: CASSLERGGGNTIYF
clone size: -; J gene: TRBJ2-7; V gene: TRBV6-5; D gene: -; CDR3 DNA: TGTGGTACGAGGACACCAGGGGACGAGCAGTACTTC; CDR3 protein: CGTRTPGDEQYF
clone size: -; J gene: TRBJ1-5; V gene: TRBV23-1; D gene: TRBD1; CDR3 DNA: TGCGCCAGAAGAATGGACAGGAATATCGGCTTTCGCAATCAGCCCCAGCATTTT; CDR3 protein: CARRMDRNIGFRNQPQHF
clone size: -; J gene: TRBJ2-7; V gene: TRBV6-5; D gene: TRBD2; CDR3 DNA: TGTGCCAGCAGGATTTTAACTAGCGGGAAGTACGAGCAGTACTTC; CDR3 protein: CASRILTSGKYEQYF
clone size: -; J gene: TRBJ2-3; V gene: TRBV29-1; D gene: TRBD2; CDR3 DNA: TGCAGCGTTGCCCTGATTGCGGGGGGCACAGATACGCAGTATTTT; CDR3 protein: CSVALIAGGTDTQYF
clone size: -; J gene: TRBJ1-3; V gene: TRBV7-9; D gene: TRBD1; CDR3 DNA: TGTGCCAGCAGCTTAGACAGGGGAACAGGAAACACCATATATTTT; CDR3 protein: CASSLDRGTGNTIYF
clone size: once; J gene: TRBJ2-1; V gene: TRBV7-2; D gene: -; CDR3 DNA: TGTGCCAGCAGCTTAGCTGGGGCGTTCTCCTACAATGAGCAGTTCTTC; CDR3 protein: CASSLAGAFSYNEQFF
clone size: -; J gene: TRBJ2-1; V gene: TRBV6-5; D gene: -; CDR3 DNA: TGTGCCAGCAGGGACAGTCCCAATGAGCAGTTCTTC; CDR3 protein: CASRDSPNEQFF
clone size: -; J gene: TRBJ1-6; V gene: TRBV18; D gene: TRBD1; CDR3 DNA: TGTGCCAGCTCACAGGGACAGGGGAATTCACCCCTCCACTTT; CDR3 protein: CASSQGQGNSPLHF
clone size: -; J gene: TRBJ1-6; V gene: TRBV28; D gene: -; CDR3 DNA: TGTGCCAGCAGTTTGGGCCAGGCCAGTTCACCCCTCCACTTT; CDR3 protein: CASSLGQASSPLHF
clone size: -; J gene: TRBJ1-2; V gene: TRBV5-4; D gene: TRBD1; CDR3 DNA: TGTGCCAGCAGCGGGGGCGGCAGGGGGACTTATGGCTACACCTTC; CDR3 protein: CASSGGGRGTYGYTF
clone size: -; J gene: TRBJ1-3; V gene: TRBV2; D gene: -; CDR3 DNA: TGTGCCAGCAGTGAATCGGAGATCTCTGGAAACACCATATATTTT; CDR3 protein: CASSESEISGNTIYF
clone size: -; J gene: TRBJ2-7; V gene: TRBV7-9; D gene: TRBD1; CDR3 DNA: TGTGCCAGCAGCTTCCGGGACAGGGATTACGAGCAGTACTTC; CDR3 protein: CASSFRDRDYEQYF